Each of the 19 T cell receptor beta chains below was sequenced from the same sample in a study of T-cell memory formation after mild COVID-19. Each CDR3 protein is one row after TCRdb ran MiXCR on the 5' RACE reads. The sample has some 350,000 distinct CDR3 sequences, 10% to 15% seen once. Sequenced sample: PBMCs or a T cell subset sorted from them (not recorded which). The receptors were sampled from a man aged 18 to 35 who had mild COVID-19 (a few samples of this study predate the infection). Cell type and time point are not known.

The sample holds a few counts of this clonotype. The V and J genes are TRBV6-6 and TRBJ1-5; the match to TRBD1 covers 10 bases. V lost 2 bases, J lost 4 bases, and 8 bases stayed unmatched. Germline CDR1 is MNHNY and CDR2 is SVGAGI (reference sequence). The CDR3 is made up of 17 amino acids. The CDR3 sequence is CASSYHIPGQGNQPQHF. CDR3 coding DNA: TGTGCCAGCAGTTACCACATTCCGGGACAGGGGAATCAGCCCCAGCATTTT.

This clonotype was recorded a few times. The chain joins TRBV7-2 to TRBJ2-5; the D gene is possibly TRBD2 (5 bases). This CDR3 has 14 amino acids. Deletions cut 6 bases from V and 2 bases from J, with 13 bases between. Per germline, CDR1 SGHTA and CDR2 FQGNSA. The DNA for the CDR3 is TGTGCCAGCAGTGGAGGCCCCAGTCAAGAGACCCAGTACTTC. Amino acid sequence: CASSGGPSQETQYF. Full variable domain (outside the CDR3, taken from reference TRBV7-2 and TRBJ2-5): GAGVSQSPSNKVTEKGKDVELRCDPISGHTALYWYRQSLGQGLEFLIYFQGNSAPDKSGLPSDRFSAERTGGSVSTLTIQRTQQEDSAVYLCASSGGPSQETQYFGPGTRLLVL.

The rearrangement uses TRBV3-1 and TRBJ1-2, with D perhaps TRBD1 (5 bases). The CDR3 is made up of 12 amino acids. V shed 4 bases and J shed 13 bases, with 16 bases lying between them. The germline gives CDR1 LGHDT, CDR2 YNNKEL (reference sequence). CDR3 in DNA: TGTGCCAGCAGCCCCGCCGATGGGGGATCCACCTTC. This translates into CASSPADGGSTF.

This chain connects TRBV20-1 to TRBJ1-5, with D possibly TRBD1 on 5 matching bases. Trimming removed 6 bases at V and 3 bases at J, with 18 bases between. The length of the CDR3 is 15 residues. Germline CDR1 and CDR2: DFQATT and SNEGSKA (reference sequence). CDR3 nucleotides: TGCAGTGCCCCCGGTATATCACAGGTCAATCAGCCCCAGCATTTT. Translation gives CSAPGISQVNQPQHF.

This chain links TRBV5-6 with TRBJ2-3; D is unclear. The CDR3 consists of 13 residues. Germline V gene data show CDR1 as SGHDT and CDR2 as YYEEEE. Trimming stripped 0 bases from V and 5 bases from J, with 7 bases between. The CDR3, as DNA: TGTGCCAGCAGCTTGGCGATGGGAGATACGCAGTATTTT. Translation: CASSLAMGDTQYF.

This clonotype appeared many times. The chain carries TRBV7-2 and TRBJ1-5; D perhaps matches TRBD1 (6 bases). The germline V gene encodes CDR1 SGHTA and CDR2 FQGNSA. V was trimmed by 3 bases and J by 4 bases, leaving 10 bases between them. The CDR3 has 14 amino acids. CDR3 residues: CASSFTGPNQPQHF. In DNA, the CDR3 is TGTGCCAGCAGCTTTACAGGGCCTAATCAGCCCCAGCATTTT.

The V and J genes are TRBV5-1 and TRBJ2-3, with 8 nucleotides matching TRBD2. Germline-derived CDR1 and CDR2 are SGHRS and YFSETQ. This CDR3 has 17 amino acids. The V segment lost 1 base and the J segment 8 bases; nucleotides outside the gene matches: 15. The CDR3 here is CASSLPPTGTRGATQYF. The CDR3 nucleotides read TGCGCCAGCAGCTTGCCCCCAACCGGGACTAGGGGGGCTACGCAGTATTTT.

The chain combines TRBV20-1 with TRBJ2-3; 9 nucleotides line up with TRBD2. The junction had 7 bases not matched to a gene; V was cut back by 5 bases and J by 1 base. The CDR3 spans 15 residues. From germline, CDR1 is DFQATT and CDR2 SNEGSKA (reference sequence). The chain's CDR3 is CSAESASGGTDTQYF. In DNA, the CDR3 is TGCAGTGCTGAGAGTGCTAGCGGGGGCACAGATACGCAGTATTTT.

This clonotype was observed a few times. The CDR3 loop is CASRATWDTLAYNEQFF. CDR3 nucleotide sequence: TGTGCCAGCAGAGCAACCTGGGACACCCTCGCCTACAATGAGCAGTTCTTC. The chain links TRBV6-2 or TRBV6-3 to TRBJ2-1, with a weak D call TRBD1 (6 bases). The V and J ends lost 6 bases and 2 bases respectively, with 20 bases between them. The V gene's germline CDR1 is MNHEY and CDR2 SVGEGT. The CDR3 extends over 17 amino acids.

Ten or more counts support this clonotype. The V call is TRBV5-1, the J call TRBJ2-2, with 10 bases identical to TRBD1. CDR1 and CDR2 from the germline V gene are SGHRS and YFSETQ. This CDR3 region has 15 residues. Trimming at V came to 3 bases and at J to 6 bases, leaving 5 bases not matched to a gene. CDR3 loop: CASSSGQGESGELFF. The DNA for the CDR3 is TGCGCCAGCAGCTCCGGACAGGGGGAATCCGGGGAGCTGTTTTTT.

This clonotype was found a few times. This chain's CDR3 is CASSLVGQGKEYF. The DNA of the CDR3 is TGTGCCAGCAGTTTAGTGGGACAGGGGAAGGAGTATTTT. The chain uses TRBV12-3 or TRBV12-4 and TRBJ2-3; the match to TRBD1 covers 10 bases. With V trimmed by 1 base and J by 13 bases, 5 bases remained unmatched. This CDR3 is built from 13 residues.

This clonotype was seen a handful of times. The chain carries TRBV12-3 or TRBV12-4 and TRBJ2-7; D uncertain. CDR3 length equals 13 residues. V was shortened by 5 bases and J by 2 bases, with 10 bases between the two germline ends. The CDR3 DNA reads TGTGCCAGCAGTAACCGGGTTCCCTACGAGCAGTACTTC. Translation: CASSNRVPYEQYF.

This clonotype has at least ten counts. Here the CDR3 reads CASSQEQISYEQYF. DNA of the CDR3: TGCGCCAGCAGCCAAGAACAGATCTCCTACGAGCAGTACTTC. The genes are TRBV4-3 and TRBJ2-7; D is unresolved. Germline assignment: CDR1 LGHNA and CDR2 YSLEER. Trimming pared 0 bases from V and 0 bases from J, leaving 6 bases between. This CDR3 contains 14 residues.

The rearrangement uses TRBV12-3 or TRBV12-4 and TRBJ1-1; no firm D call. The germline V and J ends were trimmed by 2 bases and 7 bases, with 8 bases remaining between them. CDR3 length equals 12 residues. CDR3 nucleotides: TGTGCCAGCAGTTTATTTGGTTTTGAAGCTTTCTTT. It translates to CASSLFGFEAFF.

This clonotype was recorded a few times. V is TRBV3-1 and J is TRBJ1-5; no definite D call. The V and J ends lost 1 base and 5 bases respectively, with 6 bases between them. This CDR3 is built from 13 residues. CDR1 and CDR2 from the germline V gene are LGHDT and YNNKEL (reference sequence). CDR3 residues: CASSQGLYQPQHF. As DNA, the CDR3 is TGTGCCAGCAGCCAAGGATTGTATCAGCCCCAGCATTTT.

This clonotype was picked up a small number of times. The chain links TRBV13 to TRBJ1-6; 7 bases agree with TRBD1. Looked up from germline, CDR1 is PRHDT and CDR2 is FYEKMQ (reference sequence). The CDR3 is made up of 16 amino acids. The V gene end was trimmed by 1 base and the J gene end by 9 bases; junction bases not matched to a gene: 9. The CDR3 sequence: CASSLDRGAGFSPLHF. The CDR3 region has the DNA TGTGCCAGCAGCTTAGACAGGGGAGCGGGGTTTTCACCCCTCCACTTT. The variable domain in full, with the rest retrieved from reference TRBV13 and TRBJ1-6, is AAGVIQSPRHLIKEKRETATLKCYPIPRHDTVYWYQQGPGQDPQFLISFYEKMQSDKGSIPDRFSAQQFSDYHSELNMSSLELGDSALYFCASSLDRGAGFSPLHFGNGTRLTVT.

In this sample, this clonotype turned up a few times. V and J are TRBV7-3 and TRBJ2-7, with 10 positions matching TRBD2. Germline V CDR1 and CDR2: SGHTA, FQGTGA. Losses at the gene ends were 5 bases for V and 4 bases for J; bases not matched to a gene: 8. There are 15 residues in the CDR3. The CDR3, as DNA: TGTGCCAGCAGCCCAAGCGGGGGGGCCGGATACGAGCAGTACTTC. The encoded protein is CASSPSGGAGYEQYF.

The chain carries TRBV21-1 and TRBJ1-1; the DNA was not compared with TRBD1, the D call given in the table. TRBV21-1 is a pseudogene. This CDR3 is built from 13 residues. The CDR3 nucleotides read TGTGCCAGCAGCAAAGCATCGCCCCCTGAAGCTTTCTTT. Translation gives CASSKASPPEAFF.

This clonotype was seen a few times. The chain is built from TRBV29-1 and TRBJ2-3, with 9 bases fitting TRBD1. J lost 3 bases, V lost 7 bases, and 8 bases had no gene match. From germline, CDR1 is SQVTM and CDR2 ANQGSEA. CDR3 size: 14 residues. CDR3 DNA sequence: TGCAGCGCCGAACTCGGGACAGGGACAGATACGCAGTATTTT. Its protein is CSAELGTGTDTQYF.